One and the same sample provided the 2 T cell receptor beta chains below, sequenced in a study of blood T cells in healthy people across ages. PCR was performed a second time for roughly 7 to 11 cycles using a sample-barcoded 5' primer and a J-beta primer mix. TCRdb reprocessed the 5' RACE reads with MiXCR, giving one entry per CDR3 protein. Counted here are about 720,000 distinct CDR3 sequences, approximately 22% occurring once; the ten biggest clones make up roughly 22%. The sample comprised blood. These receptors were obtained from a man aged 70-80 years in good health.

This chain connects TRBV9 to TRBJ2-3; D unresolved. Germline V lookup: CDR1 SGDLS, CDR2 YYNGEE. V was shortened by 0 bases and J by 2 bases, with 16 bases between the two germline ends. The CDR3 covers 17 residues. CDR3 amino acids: CASSVATTVLYTDTQYF. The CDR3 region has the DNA TGTGCCAGCAGCGTAGCTACAACAGTATTGTACACAGATACGCAGTATTTT.

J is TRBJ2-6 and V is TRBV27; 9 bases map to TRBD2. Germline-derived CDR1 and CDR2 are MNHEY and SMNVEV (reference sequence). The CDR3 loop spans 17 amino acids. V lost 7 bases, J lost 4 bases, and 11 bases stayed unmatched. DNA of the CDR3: TGTGCCAGCAAACCCGGCGGGAGGGTTTCAGGGGCCAACGTCCTGACTTTC. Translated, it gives CASKPGGRVSGANVLTF.